This T cell receptor (beta chain) was retrieved from a study of post-analysis software for immune sequencing data. Overall study results and limits: Controls had lower frequencies than patients of about 5 TRBV segments, which included TRBV5-6, TRBV5-1 and TRBV20-1.

The TCR beta cDNA libraries carried unique molecular identifiers. Some 500,000 cDNA molecules were obtained from approximately 1 to 10 million T cells. TCRdb analysed the PCR reads with MiXCR anew, one entry per CDR3 protein. The sample yields hundreds of thousands of distinct CDR3 sequences, 30% seen once. The ends lost 3 bases at V and 7 bases at J; junction bases unmatched: 3. The CDR3 is 13 residues long. The germline V gene has CDR1 SGHRS and CDR2 YFSETQ. This clonotype was found a few times. What it binds is unknown. Sequences were obtained from blood. The sequence derives from a girl aged 10 to 17 with multiple sclerosis. This rearrangement joins TRBV5-1 to TRBJ1-2, with 10 bases aligning to TRBD1. CDR3 protein: CASSSTGGIGYTF. In DNA form, the CDR3 reads TGCGCCAGCAGCTCGACAGGGGGCATTGGCTACACCTTC.